In this sample, the clone carrying this T cell receptor (beta chain) turned up once. This record belongs to a study of blood T cell repertoires in COVID-19. Study background: Samples taken during acute and convalescent COVID-19 were collected in the United States, Italy and Spain.

This table comes from immunoSEQ multiplex PCR, and its TCRdb copy is limited to in-frame clones, with some not included. The table has 250,000 to 350,000 clones, roughly 85% seen once. The receptor comes from a woman younger than 45 with active or convalescent COVID-19. The sample was peripheral blood.

The chain's CDR3 is CASSIVGQGTNEQFF. The CDR3, as DNA: TGTGCCAGTAGTATAGTCGGCCAGGGGACAAATGAGCAGTTCTTC. The gene calls are TRBV19 and TRBJ2-1; TRBD1 is a possible D gene (6 bases). CDR3 length: 15 amino acids. V shed 1 base and J shed 7 bases, with 14 bases lying between them. Germline CDR1 reads LNHDA; CDR2 reads SQIVND (reference sequence).